This TCR beta chain was found in a study of CD4 T cells in relation to SARS-CoV-2 and coronaviruses (dated by TCRdb to the early 2020s). Context from the whole study: In the ViraFEST assay, PBMCs were grown with antigen for nine to eleven days, and TCR beta CDR3s were then sequenced to identify antigen-specific clonal expansions. The negative reference condition was either a culture with an HIV-1 Nef peptide pool or a culture with no peptide. Patient-derived lymphoblastoid cell lines were used to map the HLA restriction of shared crossreactive spike epitopes. At the level of individual TCR clonotypes, the study evaluated whether memory CD4+ T cells crossreact between the spike proteins of SARS-CoV-2 and those of common cold coronaviruses. The Adaptive Biotechnologies TCR-sequencing kit was used for samples from a few pre-COVID donors and for the naive versus memory experiments, whereas the other data were Illumina-based. A different, Illumina-based TCR-beta assay was used to sequence expansion assays from other donors in the study.

Library generation was performed with the immunoSEQ multiplex PCR assay. The study's own analysis went as follows. During preprocessing, nonproductive sequences were discarded, as were any CDR3s that did not begin with C, did not end with F or W, or were shorter than 7 amino acids. The MANAFEST web app identified antigen-specific clonotypes based on expansion compared with the reference and other culture wells. A clone was considered positive if significant expansion relative to the reference culture was observed in 2 of 3 replicate wells at an FDR below 0.05. To be called positive, a clone also had to show significant expansion compared with every other tandem well and an odds ratio greater than 5. After three terminal residues were trimmed from each end, CDR3 homology was quantified as pairwise Levenshtein distance using the stringdist R package. The source is immuneACCESS, and TCRdb retained only in-frame sequences with V and J called. Part of the clones is not carried over; for the studies checked, unresolved V genes explain less than half of this, and the remainder is unexplained. V and J calls and clone size follow that table, whereas D and trimming were derived from the DNA. Recorded for this sample are approximately 24,000 clones; 65% to 85% of them occurred a single time. 10% to 15% of the sample rests with the top ten.

CD4+ T cells from unexposed donors were collected before the COVID-19 pandemic (2011-2018). The EasySep CD4+ T cell isolation kit was used to isolate CD4+ T cells once the cultures had run for roughly 10 days. As cell number allowed, CD4+ T cells from unexposed donors were tested for reactivity to SARS-CoV-2 S and N and to four common cold coronavirus spike pools. Each well held millions of PBMCs cultured in IMDM containing roughly 5.2% human AB serum and approximately 9.6 IU/ml IL-2. Half of the culture medium was replaced with fresh IL-2-containing medium on days 3 and 7. In general, every peptide culture condition was set up in three replicate wells. The leukapheresis product used for the unexposed donors was purchased from a commercial source. Ficoll-Paque PLUS gradient centrifugation was used to isolate PBMCs from leukapheresis product or whole blood. PBMCs were either used fresh in the expansion assay or cryopreserved at -140 degrees C. The QIAamp Micro DNA Kit was used to extract genomic DNA from the CD4+ T cells.

This clone has a handful of counts. Its binding antigen is unknown. No much larger clonotype is one base removed from it; base qualities were not supplied. Beyond this particular receptor, the publication reports: Crossreactivity analysis was centred on spike protein, so crossreactivity against other viral proteins was not assessed. The study was constrained by small numbers of patients and of tested TCRs. Because no donor provided both pre-pandemic and post-infection samples, tracing the source of pre-existing responses was limited. Roughly 67% of donors had memory CD4+ clonotypes that crossrecognized SARS-CoV-2 and at least one common cold coronavirus spike. Significantly weaker SARS-CoV-2-driven expansion was shown by crossreactive clones than by monoreactive clones, consistent with antigenic imprinting.

Its CDR3 holds 14 amino acids, cysteine through phenylalanine. The retained sequence is limited to the CDR3, 42 bases, with the frame set at the first base. A distance of 13 bases separates the germline ends of V and J, which lose 4 bases and 4 bases respectively. Looking up the germline V gene (reference sequence) yields CDR1 LGHDT and CDR2 YNNKEL. This sequence uses TRBV3-1 (or the pseudogene TRBV3-2) and TRBJ1-2; the D gene is unclear. Specimen: CD4+ T cells from PBMCs, cultured in vitro. The sequence derives from a human donor in good health. The CDR3 sequence is CASSPRSDGYGYTF. In nucleotide form, the sequence is TGTGCCAGCAGCCCCCGGTCGGATGGCTATGGCTACACCTTC.